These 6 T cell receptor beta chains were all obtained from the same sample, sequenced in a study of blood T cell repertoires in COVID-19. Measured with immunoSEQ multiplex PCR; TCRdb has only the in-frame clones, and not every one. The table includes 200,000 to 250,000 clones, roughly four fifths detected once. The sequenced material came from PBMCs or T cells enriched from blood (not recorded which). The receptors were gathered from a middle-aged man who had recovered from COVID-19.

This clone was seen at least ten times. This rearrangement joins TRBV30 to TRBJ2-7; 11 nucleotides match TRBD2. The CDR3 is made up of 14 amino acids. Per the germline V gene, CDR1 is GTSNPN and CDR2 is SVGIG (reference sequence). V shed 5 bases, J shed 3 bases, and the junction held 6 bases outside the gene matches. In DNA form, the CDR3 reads TGTGCCTGGTCTACTAGCGGGAGTTACTACGAGCAGTACTTC. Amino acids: CAWSTSGSYYEQYF.

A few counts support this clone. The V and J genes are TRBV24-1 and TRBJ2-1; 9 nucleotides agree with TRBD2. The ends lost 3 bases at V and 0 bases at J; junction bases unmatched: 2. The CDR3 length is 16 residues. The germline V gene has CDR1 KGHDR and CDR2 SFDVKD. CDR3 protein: CATSDHSGSSYNEQFF. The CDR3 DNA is TGTGCCACCAGTGATCATAGCGGGAGCTCCTACAATGAGCAGTTCTTC.

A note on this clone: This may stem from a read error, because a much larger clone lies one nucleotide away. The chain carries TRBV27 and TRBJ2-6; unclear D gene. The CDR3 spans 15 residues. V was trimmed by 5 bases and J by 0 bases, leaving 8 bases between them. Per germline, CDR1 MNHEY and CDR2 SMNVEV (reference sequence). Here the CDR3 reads CASSDWSSGANVLTF. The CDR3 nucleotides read TGTGCCAGCAGTGACTGGAGCTCTGGGGCCAACGTCCTGACTTTC.

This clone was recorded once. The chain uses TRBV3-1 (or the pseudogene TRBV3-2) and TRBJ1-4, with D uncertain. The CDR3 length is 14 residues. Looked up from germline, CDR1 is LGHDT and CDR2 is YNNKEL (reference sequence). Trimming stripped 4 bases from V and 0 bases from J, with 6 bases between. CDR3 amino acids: CASSRTATNEKLFF. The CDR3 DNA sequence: TGTGCCAGCAGCCGGACTGCAACTAATGAAAAACTGTTTTTT.

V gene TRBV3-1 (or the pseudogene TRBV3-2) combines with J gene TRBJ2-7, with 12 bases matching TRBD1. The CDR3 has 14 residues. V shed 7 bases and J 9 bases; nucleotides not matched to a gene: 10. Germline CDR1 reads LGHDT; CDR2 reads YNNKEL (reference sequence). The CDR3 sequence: CASTAGTGGRGQYF. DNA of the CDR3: TGTGCCAGCACCGCCGGGACAGGGGGCCGGGGGCAGTACTTC.

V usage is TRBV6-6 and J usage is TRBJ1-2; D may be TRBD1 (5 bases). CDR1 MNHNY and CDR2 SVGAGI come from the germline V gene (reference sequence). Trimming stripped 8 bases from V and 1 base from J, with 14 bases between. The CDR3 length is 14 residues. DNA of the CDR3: TGTGCCAGCGATCCCGGGGGGAGTAACTATGGCTACACCTTC. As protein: CASDPGGSNYGYTF.